The next 27 T cell receptor beta chains were all read from a single sample in a study of blood T cell repertoires in COVID-19 (dated by TCRdb to the early 2020s). Receptors were amplified or captured by the immunoSEQ multiplex PCR assay. TCRdb obtained this table from immuneACCESS and retained in-frame rearrangements with V and J assigned. These tables miss some clones; where compared with another copy, unresolved V genes account for less than half of the shortfall, and the remainder is unexplained. Here the sample has approximately 84,000 clones; 90% occur a single time. About 1.5% of the sample is held by the ten biggest clonotypes. The specimen sequenced was peripheral blood. The receptors originated from a human donor with active COVID-19. The donor label of this sample is uncertain.

This clone was detected once. The chain uses TRBV13 and TRBJ2-2; TRBD1 matches 9 bases. Losses at the gene ends were 0 bases for V and 5 bases for J; bases not matched to a gene: 1. The germline CDR1 and CDR2 sequences are PRHDT and FYEKMQ (reference sequence). This CDR3 region has 15 residues. DNA of the CDR3: TGTGCCAGCAGCTTAGGACAGGGGGCGACCGGGGAGCTGTTTTTT. Residues: CASSLGQGATGELFF.

This chain joins TRBV5-1 and TRBJ1-5; D gene ambiguous. With 4 bases removed from V and 1 base from J, the gap between germline ends came to 12 bases. The CDR3 length is 15 residues. CDR1 and CDR2 (germline): SGHRS, YFSETQ. CDR3 in amino acids: CASSPEGLSNQPQHF. In DNA, the CDR3 is TGCGCCAGCAGCCCCGAGGGATTGAGCAATCAGCCCCAGCATTTT.

This clone was detected once. The chain is built from TRBV18 and TRBJ2-5, with D uncertain. In germline, CDR1 is KGHSH, CDR2 LQKENI. This CDR3 contains 15 residues. Deletions cut 0 bases from V and 0 bases from J, with 8 bases between. CDR3 residues: CASSPPNSHQETQYF. The CDR3 nucleotides are TGTGCCAGCTCACCACCGAACAGCCACCAAGAGACCCAGTACTTC.

This clone was seen more than once but under ten times. The chain recombines TRBV2 with TRBJ2-1; 8 nucleotides agree with TRBD1. The CDR3 has 15 residues. V shed 5 bases, J shed 1 base, and the junction held 4 bases outside the gene matches. The germline V gene encodes CDR1 SNHLY and CDR2 FYNNEI. The CDR3 sequence: CASSFGQGSYNEQFF. The CDR3, as DNA: TGTGCCAGCAGTTTTGGACAGGGTTCCTACAATGAGCAGTTCTTC.

This chain connects TRBV28 to TRBJ1-2; perhaps TRBD1 as D (6 bases). The CDR3 has 15 residues. V gave up 5 bases and J gave up 4 bases, with 17 bases separating them. Per the germline V gene, CDR1 is MDHEN and CDR2 is SYDVKM. This CDR3 is CASSQYYGQSYGYTF. As DNA, the CDR3 is TGTGCCAGCAGTCAGTACTATGGACAGTCCTATGGCTACACCTTC.

V usage is TRBV10-1 and J usage is TRBJ2-3; D may be TRBD1 (5 bases). Trimming pared 3 bases from V and 2 bases from J, leaving 12 bases between. CDR1 is WNHNN and CDR2 is SYGVQD in the germline V gene (reference sequence). The CDR3 runs 15 residues. CDR3 nucleotides: TGCGCCAGCAGTGAAGGTAGCAGGGACACAGATACGCAGTATTTT. Protein sequence: CASSEGSRDTDTQYF.

This chain links TRBV18 with TRBJ1-2; 8 positions match TRBD1. This CDR3 has 16 residues. Trimming at V came to 4 bases and at J to 0 bases, leaving 7 bases not matched to a gene. Germline V gene sequence: CDR1 KGHSH, CDR2 LQKENI. DNA for the CDR3: TGTGCCAGCTCACTTGCCGGGACAGGAGCTAACTATGGCTACACCTTC. Translation gives CASSLAGTGANYGYTF.

This rearrangement joins TRBV28 to TRBJ1-1; D remains ambiguous. The CDR3 has 14 amino acids. Trimming shortened V by 6 bases and J by 10 bases, and 21 bases separated the two germline ends. The germline V gene encodes CDR1 MDHEN and CDR2 SYDVKM. The CDR3 DNA follows: TGTGCCAGCAGCTCAACCGGGGAATCGGGTCGAGCTTTCTTT. Protein sequence: CASSSTGESGRAFF.

This chain joins TRBV5-1 and TRBJ2-2; D possibly corresponds to TRBD1 (6 bases). The CDR3 consists of 17 residues. Looked up from germline, CDR1 is SGHRS and CDR2 is YFSETQ. Trimming took off 5 bases at V and 2 bases at J, with 19 bases between the two ends. Written as DNA, the CDR3 is TGCGCCAGCAGAGATCAGGGGCGGCTCGCCAACACCGGGGAGCTGTTTTTT. Its protein product is CASRDQGRLANTGELFF.

The J gene is TRBJ2-2, the V gene TRBV21-1; the listed D gene, TRBD2, was not tested against the DNA. TRBV21-1 is a pseudogene locus. The CDR3 length is 15 residues. DNA of the CDR3: TGTGCCAGCAGCACCAGGACTAGCTGTACCGGGGAGCTGTTTTTT. This gives the protein CASSTRTSCTGELFF.

The chain uses TRBV6-1 and TRBJ1-6; D gene unclear. V lost 3 bases and J lost 8, with 14 bases in between. From germline, CDR1 is MNHNS and CDR2 SASEGT. The CDR3 has 15 residues. CDR3 protein: CASSDRGVRDSPLHF. The CDR3 DNA sequence: TGTGCCAGCAGTGATCGCGGGGTAAGGGATTCACCCCTCCACTTT.

This clone has just a few counts. The chain employs TRBV7-9 and TRBJ2-7, with D perhaps TRBD2 (5 bases). Deletions cut 2 bases from V and 2 bases from J, with 10 bases between. Germline CDR1 and CDR2: SEHNR and FQNEAQ (reference sequence). CDR3 length: 14 residues. CDR3 DNA: TGTGCCAGCAGCTTATCCGGGGAGCCCTACGAGCAGTACTTC. It translates to CASSLSGEPYEQYF.

The V call is TRBV5-4, the J call TRBJ2-7; 10 bases are shared with TRBD1. The V and J ends lost 3 bases and 7 bases, in that order; junction bases with no gene match: 4. This CDR3 is 13 amino acids long. The V gene's germline CDR1 is SGHNT and CDR2 YYREEE (reference sequence). The CDR3 DNA sequence: TGTGCCAGCAGCTCCCCGGGACAGGGGGAGCAGTACTTC. Its protein product is CASSSPGQGEQYF.

V gene TRBV2 combines with J gene TRBJ2-7; D not certain. Germline V gives CDR1 SNHLY, CDR2 FYNNEI. Trimming removed 8 bases from V and 0 bases from J, with 8 bases in between. The CDR3 covers 12 residues. As DNA, the CDR3 is TGTGCCAGCCAGTTTGGCTCCTACGAGCAGTACTTC. As protein: CASQFGSYEQYF.

The V and J genes are TRBV24-1 and TRBJ2-1; 8 positions match TRBD2. CDR1 and CDR2 (germline): KGHDR, SFDVKD. The V and J ends lost 3 bases and 4 bases, in that order; junction bases with no gene match: 7. The CDR3 is 16 amino acids. CDR3 amino acids: CATSDRRGGIYNEQFF. The CDR3 nucleotides read TGTGCCACCAGTGATAGACGGGGGGGAATTTACAATGAGCAGTTCTTC.

The chain has TRBV10-3 and TRBJ1-3; 12 nucleotides agree with TRBD1. V was pared by 11 bases and J by 3 bases, with 11 bases of the junction left unmatched. The CDR3 is 16 residues long. Germline-derived CDR1 and CDR2 are ENHRY and SYGVKD. The CDR3: CASERDRGLVGNTIYF. CDR3 DNA: TGTGCCTCCGAAAGGGACAGGGGGCTGGTTGGAAACACCATATATTTT.

The chain couples TRBV11-2 to TRBJ1-2, with D possibly TRBD1 on 5 matching bases. Germline lookup yields CDR1 SGHAT and CDR2 FQNNGV. The V end was cut by 5 bases, the J end by 7 bases, with 17 bases between. CDR3 size: 14 residues. CDR3 loop: CASSQGWDGSGYTF. The CDR3 region has the DNA TGTGCCAGCAGCCAGGGTTGGGACGGGAGTGGCTACACCTTC.

The table lists this clone with a count of one. The rearrangement uses TRBV2 and TRBJ2-2; 7 bases are a match to TRBD1. Unmatched junction bases numbered 2, after V lost 6 bases and J lost 1 base. Germline loops: CDR1 SNHLY, CDR2 FYNNEI. This CDR3 is 14 amino acids long. The CDR3 protein is CASRPGGNTGELFF. DNA of the CDR3: TGTGCCAGCAGACCAGGGGGGAACACCGGGGAGCTGTTTTTT. The complete variable domain, with remaining parts taken from reference TRBV2 and TRBJ2-2, reads EPEVTQTPSHQVTQMGQEVILRCVPISNHLYFYWYRQILGQKVEFLVSFYNNEISEKSEIFDDQFSVERPDGSNFTLKIRSTKLEDSAMYFCASRPGGNTGELFFGEGSRLTVL.

This chain uses TRBV13 with TRBJ1-1; the match to TRBD1 covers 8 bases. Germline assignment: CDR1 PRHDT and CDR2 FYEKMQ (reference sequence). V lost 11 bases, J lost 6 bases, and 5 bases stayed unmatched. The CDR3 has 11 residues. This CDR3 reads CAGKTGAEAFF. The CDR3 coding sequence is TGTGCCGGGAAGACAGGGGCTGAAGCTTTCTTT.

V usage is TRBV5-1 and J usage is TRBJ2-7; D gene uncertain. Germline V CDR1 and CDR2: SGHRS, YFSETQ. CDR3 length equals 13 residues. V was trimmed by 0 bases and J by 1 base, leaving 5 bases between them. CDR3 sequence: CASSLAGSYEQYF. For the CDR3, the DNA is TGCGCCAGCAGCTTGGCAGGTTCCTACGAGCAGTACTTC.

The chain has TRBV28 and TRBJ1-5, with 8 positions matching TRBD1. V was pared by 3 bases and J by 8 bases, with 12 bases of the junction left unmatched. CDR1 and CDR2 from the germline V gene are MDHEN and SYDVKM. The CDR3 has 16 amino acids. The CDR3 DNA reads TGTGCCAGCAGTTTCCTCGGACAGGGTCAGGTAAAGCCCCAGCATTTT. This gives the protein CASSFLGQGQVKPQHF.

The rearrangement links TRBV5-1 to TRBJ1-5; 8 bases align to TRBD1. The CDR3 has 16 amino acids. The junction had 6 bases not matched to a gene; V was cut back by 0 bases and J by 4 bases. CDR1 and CDR2 from the germline V gene are SGHRS and YFSETQ. CDR3 amino acids: CASSLDGQGKNQPQHF. CDR3 sequence (DNA): TGCGCCAGCAGCTTGGATGGACAGGGAAAGAATCAGCCCCAGCATTTT.

The rearrangement links TRBV7-6 to TRBJ1-2; a weak D match, TRBD1 (6 bases). From germline, CDR1 is SGHVS and CDR2 FNYEAQ. There are 15 residues in the CDR3. V lost 5 bases and J 4 bases, leaving 17 bases between the germline ends. The CDR3 nucleotides read TGTGCCAGCAGCCTAGGGGCGGGAGGGGGCTATGGCTACACCTTC. Translating it yields CASSLGAGGGYGYTF.

The chain has TRBV7-9 and TRBJ1-6; possibly TRBD1 for D (6 bases). Germline CDR1 is SEHNR and CDR2 is FQNEAQ (reference sequence). Trimming stripped 0 bases from V and 9 bases from J, with 18 bases between. This CDR3 is 17 amino acids long. The CDR3 loop reads CASSLAPVTGIISPLHF. Here the CDR3 DNA reads TGTGCCAGCAGCTTAGCCCCCGTGACAGGTATAATTTCACCCCTCCACTTT.

The chain joins TRBV5-1 to TRBJ2-2, with D tentatively TRBD1 (6 bases). The CDR3 spans 15 residues. Looked up from germline, CDR1 is SGHRS and CDR2 is YFSETQ. Trimming pared 2 bases from V and 5 bases from J, leaving 13 bases between. CDR3 loop: CASSFKQGSTGELFF. The CDR3 coding sequence is TGCGCCAGCAGCTTTAAACAGGGATCGACCGGGGAGCTGTTTTTT.

This clone was detected a few times. The chain links TRBV4-1 to TRBJ2-7; possibly TRBD2 for D (6 bases). The CDR3 spans 14 residues. Trimming removed 2 bases at V and 2 bases at J, with 10 bases between. Germline V CDR1 and CDR2: MGHRA, YSYEKL. CDR3 nucleotide sequence: TGCGCCAGCAGCCAAAAACGGGGGACCTACGAGCAGTACTTC. This codes for CASSQKRGTYEQYF.

This chain links TRBV7-9 with TRBJ2-1; D might be TRBD2 (6 bases). Germline V lookup: CDR1 SEHNR, CDR2 FQNEAQ (reference sequence). The CDR3 is 23 residues long. Trimming shortened V by 5 bases and J by 0 bases, and 35 bases separated the two germline ends. The CDR3 DNA is TGTGCCAGCAGCACTAACCGGGACTTCCCGCCCGTGAGGGGTTCAAGCTCCTACAATGAGCAGTTCTTC. Its protein product is CASSTNRDFPPVRGSSSYNEQFF.